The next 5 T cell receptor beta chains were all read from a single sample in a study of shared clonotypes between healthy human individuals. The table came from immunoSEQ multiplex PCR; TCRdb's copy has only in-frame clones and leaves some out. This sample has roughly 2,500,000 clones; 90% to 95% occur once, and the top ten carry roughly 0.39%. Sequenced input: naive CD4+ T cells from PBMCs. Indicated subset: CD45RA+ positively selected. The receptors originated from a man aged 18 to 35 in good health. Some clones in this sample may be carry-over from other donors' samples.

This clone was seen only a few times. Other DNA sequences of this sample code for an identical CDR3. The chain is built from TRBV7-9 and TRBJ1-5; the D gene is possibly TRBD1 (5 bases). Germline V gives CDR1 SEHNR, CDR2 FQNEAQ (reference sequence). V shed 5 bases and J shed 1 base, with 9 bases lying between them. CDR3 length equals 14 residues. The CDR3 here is CASSGGGSNQPQHF. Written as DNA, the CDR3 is TGTGCCAGCAGCGGCGGGGGGAGCAATCAGCCCCAGCATTTT.

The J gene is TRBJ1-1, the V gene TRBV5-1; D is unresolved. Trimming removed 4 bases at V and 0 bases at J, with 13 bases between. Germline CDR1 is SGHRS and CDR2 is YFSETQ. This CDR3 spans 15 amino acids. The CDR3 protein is CASSTGSSLNTEAFF. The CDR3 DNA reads TGCGCCAGCAGCACGGGATCGTCTCTGAACACTGAAGCTTTCTTT.

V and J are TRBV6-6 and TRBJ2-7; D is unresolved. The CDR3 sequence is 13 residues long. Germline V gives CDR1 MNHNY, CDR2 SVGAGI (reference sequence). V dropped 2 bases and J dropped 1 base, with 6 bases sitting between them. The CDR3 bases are TGTGCCAGCAGTTACGACGCGTCCTACGAGCAGTACTTC. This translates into CASSYDASYEQYF.

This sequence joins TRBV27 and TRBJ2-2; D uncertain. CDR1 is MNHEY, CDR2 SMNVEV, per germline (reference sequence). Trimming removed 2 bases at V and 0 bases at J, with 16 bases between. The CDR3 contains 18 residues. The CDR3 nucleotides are TGTGCCAGCAGTTTACGCCCCGTCCTGCGGACGAACACCGGGGAGCTGTTTTTT. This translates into CASSLRPVLRTNTGELFF.

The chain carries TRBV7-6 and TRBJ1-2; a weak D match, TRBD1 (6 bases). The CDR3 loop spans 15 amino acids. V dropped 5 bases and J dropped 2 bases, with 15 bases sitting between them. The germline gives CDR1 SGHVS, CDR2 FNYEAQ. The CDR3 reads CASSPRTGPNYGYTF. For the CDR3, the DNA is TGTGCCAGCAGCCCTCGTACAGGGCCAAACTATGGCTACACCTTC. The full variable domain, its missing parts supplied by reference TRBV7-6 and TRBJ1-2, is GAGVSQSPRYKVTKRGQDVALRCDPISGHVSLYWYRQALGQGPEFLTYFNYEAQQDKSGLPNDRFSAERPEGSISTLTIQRTEQRDSAMYRCASSPRTGPNYGYTFGSGTRLTVV.